This T cell receptor beta chain emerged from a study of T cells after yellow fever vaccination. As for the study in general: Those fractions that held only low numbers of cells were prepared using the SMART-Seq v4 Ultra Low Input RNA kit. Study-wide results and caveats: One caveat is that FACS-sorted repertoires could contain abundant clonotypes contaminating from the bulk population.

TCRdb redid the calling of the 5' RACE reads with MiXCR, one entry per CDR3 protein. There are 300,000 to 400,000 distinct CDR3 sequences in the sample; under 15% occur only once, and about 3% lies in the top ten. As for this clonotype: Its antigen is not identified.

The source was CD4+ T cells sorted from PBMCs, collected 15 days after the yellow fever booster vaccination. The TCR comes from a man between 18 and 29 years old who received the YFV17D yellow fever vaccine.

CDR3 amino acids: CASSPRLAGDLAKNIQYF. Here the CDR3 DNA reads TGTGCCAGCAGTCCTCGACTAGCGGGGGACCTAGCCAAAAACATTCAGTACTTC. V and J are TRBV12-3 or TRBV12-4 and TRBJ2-4; 12 bases are shared with TRBD2. CDR3 length: 18 residues. The trim removed 5 bases at V and 0 bases at J, leaving 8 bases unmatched.